This T cell receptor beta chain was recovered during a study of blood T cells in healthy people across ages. The CDR3 consists of 15 residues. The V gene end was trimmed by 6 bases and the J gene end by 6 bases; junction bases not matched to a gene: 5. CDR1 MGHRA and CDR2 YSYEKL come from the germline V gene. This clonotype was observed many times. The antigen remains undetermined. It was with a sample-barcoded 5' primer and a J-beta primer mix that a second PCR of roughly 7 to 12 cycles was run. Using its own MiXCR run on the 5' RACE reads, TCRdb lists one record per CDR3 protein. The table includes approximately 1.5 million distinct CDR3 sequences, about 31% detected once. Every sample gave at least 5.5 micrograms of total RNA when it was extracted. Overall study results and limits: TCR beta diversity, measured per million T cells, fell in a roughly linear way with age.

The specimen sequenced was blood. This chain uses TRBV4-1 with TRBJ2-1, with 13 bases matching TRBD2. The TCR originated in a woman aged 25-40 years in good health. This CDR3 is CASRRTSGSTNEQFF. Here the CDR3 DNA reads TGCGCCAGCAGGCGGACTAGCGGGAGCACCAATGAGCAGTTCTTC.